This TCR beta chain appears in the sequencing data of a study of T cells in Graves' hyperthyroidism and ophthalmopathy. A patient was excluded if there was uncontrolled infection, other autoimmune disease, pregnancy or lactation. Researchers amplified the TCR beta CDR3 regions from RNA transcripts. The TCR CDR3 was amplified in a first-round RT-PCR using the HTBI primer set. TCRdb analysed the multiplex PCR reads with MiXCR anew, one entry per CDR3 protein. This sample has a few hundred thousand distinct CDR3 sequences, with roughly 18% found just once. Germline loops: CDR1 GTSNPN, CDR2 SVGIG (reference sequence). With V trimmed by 3 bases and J by 0 bases, 13 bases remained unmatched. The CDR3 spans 20 residues.

The TCR originated in a woman between 18 and 30 years old with Graves' ophthalmopathy. The chain recombines TRBV30 with TRBJ2-2; 13 bases line up with TRBD2. Sequencing was done on a sample of blood. CDR3 coding DNA: TGTGCCTGGAGGGCTTTGATACTAGCGGGAGGGCCGGCGAACACCGGGGAGCTGTTTTTT. Its protein is CAWRALILAGGPANTGELFF.